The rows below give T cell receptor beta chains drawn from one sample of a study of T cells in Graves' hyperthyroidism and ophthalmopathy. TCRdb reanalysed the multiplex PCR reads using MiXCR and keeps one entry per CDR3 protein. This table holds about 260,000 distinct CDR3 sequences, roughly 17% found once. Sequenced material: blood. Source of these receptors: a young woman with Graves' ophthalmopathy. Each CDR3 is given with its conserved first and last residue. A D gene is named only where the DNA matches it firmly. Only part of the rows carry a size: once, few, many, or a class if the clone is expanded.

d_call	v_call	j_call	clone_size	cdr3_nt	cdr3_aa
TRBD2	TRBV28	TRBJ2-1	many	TGTGCCAGCAGTTTAGGGATAGCGGGAGCATTTAGGGATGAGCAGTTCTTC	CASSLGIAGAFRDEQFF
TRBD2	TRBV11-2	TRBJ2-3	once	TGTGCCAGCAGCTTAGATACGGGACTAGCGTCAGATACGCAGTATTTT	CASSLDTGLASDTQYF
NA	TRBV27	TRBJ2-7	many	TGTGCCAGCAGTCCGGCAAGGAACTACGAGCAGTACTTC	CASSPARNYEQYF
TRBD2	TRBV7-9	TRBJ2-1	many	TGTGCCAGCAGCCCCGGCGGGGAGCGGGGGGTCCCCTACAATGAGCAGTTCTTC	CASSPGGERGVPYNEQFF
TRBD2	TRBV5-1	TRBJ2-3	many	TGCGCCAGCAGCTTGGACCTAGCGGGACAAGATACGCAGTATTTT	CASSLDLAGQDTQYF
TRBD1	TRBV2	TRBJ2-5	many	TGTGCCAGCACCAAGGACAGGGAAGAGACCCAGTACTTC	CASTKDREETQYF
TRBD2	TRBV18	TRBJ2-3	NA	TGTGCCAGCTCGCGTGTGACTAGCGGGAGCTCAGATACGCAGTATTTT	CASSRVTSGSSDTQYF
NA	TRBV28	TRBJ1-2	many	TGTGCCAGCAGTCCCACGGAACAGGGCTACACCTTC	CASSPTEQGYTF
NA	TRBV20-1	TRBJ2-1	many	TGCAGTGCTCTACTGGCGCGGAGCTCCTACAATGAGCAGTTCTTC	CSALLARSSYNEQFF
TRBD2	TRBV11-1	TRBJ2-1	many	TGTGCCAGCAGCCTAAGGGGACTAGCGGAATACAATGAGCAGTTCTTC	CASSLRGLAEYNEQFF
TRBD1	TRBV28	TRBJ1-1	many	TGTGCCAGCAGTCCATCCGGGACAGGGAACACTGAAGCTTTCTTT	CASSPSGTGNTEAFF
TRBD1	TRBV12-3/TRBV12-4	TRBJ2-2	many	TGTGCCAGCAGCCCAACAGGGGTCGCGAACACCGGGGAGCTGTTTTTT	CASSPTGVANTGELFF
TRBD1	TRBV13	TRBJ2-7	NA	TGTGCCAGCAGACAGGGGCCCCTCTACGAGCAGTACTTC	CASRQGPLYEQYF
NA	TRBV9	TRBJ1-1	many	TGTGCCAGCAGCCCCGATGGGGGTAGGACTGAAGCTTTCTTT	CASSPDGGRTEAFF
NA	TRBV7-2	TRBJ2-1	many	TGTGCCAGCAGCTTAGGGCCTTCCTCACATGAGCAGTTCTTC	CASSLGPSSHEQFF
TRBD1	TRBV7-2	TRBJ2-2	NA	TGTGCCAGCAGCTTATTAGGGGGCAGGAACACCGGGGAGCTGTACTTC	CASSLLGGRNTGELYF
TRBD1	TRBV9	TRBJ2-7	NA	TGTGCCAGCAGCGGGCGACAGGGGGATCATCCCTACGAGCAGTACTTC	CASSGRQGDHPYEQYF
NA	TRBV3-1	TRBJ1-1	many	TGTGCCAGCAGCCGGACAGAGAACACTGAAGCTTTCTTT	CASSRTENTEAFF
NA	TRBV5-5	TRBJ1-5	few	TGTGCCAGCAGCGACCAGGAGGGTGGGCAGCCCCAGCATTTT	CASSDQEGGQPQHF
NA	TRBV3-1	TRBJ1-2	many	TGTGCCAGCAGCCAAATGGGCCGGGTTGCGGCCAGAACGGTCTGCTGGGAAGGCTACACCTTC	CASSQMGRVAARTVCWEGYTF
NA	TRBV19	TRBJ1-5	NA	TGTGCCAGTAGGATACCAGGGAATAGCAATCAGCCCCAGCATTTT	CASRIPGNSNQPQHF
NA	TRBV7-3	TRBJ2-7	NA	TGTGCCAGCAGCCAAGGGGGGGCGCGGTACGAGCAGTACTTC	CASSQGGARYEQYF
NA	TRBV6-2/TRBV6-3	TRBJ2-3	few	TGTGCCAGCAGTTATGTTCAGGGTGGGTCGCGGGCGCAGTATTTT	CASSYVQGGSRAQYF
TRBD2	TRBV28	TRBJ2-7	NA	TGTGCCAGCAACCCAACGGTGAGGACTAGCGGGGGGAATTACGAGCAGTACTTC	CASNPTVRTSGGNYEQYF
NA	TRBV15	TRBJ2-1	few	TGTGCCACCAGCAGAGATCTTGAGGTAGGGTACAATGAGCAGTTCTTC	CATSRDLEVGYNEQFF
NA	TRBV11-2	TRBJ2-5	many	TGTGCCAGCAGCTTCTTCGGGACTCAAGAGACCCAGTACTTC	CASSFFGTQETQYF
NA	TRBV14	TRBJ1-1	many	TGTGCCAGCAGCCCGAGCTTGAACACTGAAGCTTTCTTT	CASSPSLNTEAFF
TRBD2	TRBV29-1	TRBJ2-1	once	TGCAGCGTCTGTTTGATCGGGACTAGCGGATATTACAATGAGCAGTTCTTC	CSVCLIGTSGYYNEQFF
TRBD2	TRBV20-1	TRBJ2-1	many	TGCAGTGCTAGAGTCGAGCGGGGGGCCCCCTACAATGAGCAGTTCTTC	CSARVERGAPYNEQFF
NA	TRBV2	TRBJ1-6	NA	TGTGCCAGCACCTGGGCAGGGGTTGTCTATAATTCACCCCTCCACTTT	CASTWAGVVYNSPLHF
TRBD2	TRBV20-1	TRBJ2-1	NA	TGCAGTGCTAGAGATCCAGCGGGAGTGAATGAGCAGTTCTTC	CSARDPAGVNEQFF
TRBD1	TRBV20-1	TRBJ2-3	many	TGCAGTGCTACCGACAGGGTAGGACCCCGTGATACGCAGTATTTT	CSATDRVGPRDTQYF
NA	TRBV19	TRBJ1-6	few	TGTGCCAGTAGGTTGAGTAATTCACCCCTCCACTTT	CASRLSNSPLHF
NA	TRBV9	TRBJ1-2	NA	TGTGCCAGCAGCGTAGCTCAGAAGCGAGACAGCAACTATGGCTACACCTTC	CASSVAQKRDSNYGYTF
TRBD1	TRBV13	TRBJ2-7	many	TGTGCCAGCAGCACAAGGGACAGGTCCTACGAGCAGTACTTC	CASSTRDRSYEQYF
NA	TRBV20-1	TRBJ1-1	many	TGCAGTGCTTCATGGGGGATGAACACTGAAGCTTTCTTT	CSASWGMNTEAFF
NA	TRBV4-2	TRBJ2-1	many	TGTGCCAGCAGCCAAGAAGGAGGGGCCGGGACCTGGGGTTACAATGAGCAGTTCTTC	CASSQEGGAGTWGYNEQFF
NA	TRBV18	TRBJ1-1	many	TGTGCCAGCTCACCACCGGCCAGGGCCGACACTGAAGCTTTCTTT	CASSPPARADTEAFF
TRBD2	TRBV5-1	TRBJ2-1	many	TGCGCCAGCAGCCCGGTTTGGGGACTAGCGGGAATCTACAATGAGCAGTTCTTC	CASSPVWGLAGIYNEQFF
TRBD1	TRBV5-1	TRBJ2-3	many	TGCGCCAGCAGCTTGGTATACGGGACAGGGTTGTCAGATACGCAGTATTTT	CASSLVYGTGLSDTQYF
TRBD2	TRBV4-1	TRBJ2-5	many	TGCGCCAGCAGCCAGAGAGAAGCGGGGGAAGAGACCCAGTACTTC	CASSQREAGEETQYF
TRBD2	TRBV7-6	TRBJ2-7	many	TGTGCCAGCAGCTTAGCAGGCGGGAGGGCCACCGAGCAGTACTTC	CASSLAGGRATEQYF
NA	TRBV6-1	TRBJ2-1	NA	TGTGCCAGCAAGCCCCCCTCCTTTAATGAGCAGTTCTTC	CASKPPSFNEQFF
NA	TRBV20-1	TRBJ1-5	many	TGCAGTGCTGGAGGACGGGTCAATCAGCCCCAGCATTTT	CSAGGRVNQPQHF
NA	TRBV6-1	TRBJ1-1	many	TGTGCCAGCAGACGAAGGCCCCAACTCGCTATGAACACTGAAGCTTTCTTT	CASRRRPQLAMNTEAFF
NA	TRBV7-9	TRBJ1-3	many	TGTGCCAGCAGCCATCCGAGGGGTACCTCTGGAAACACCATATATTTT	CASSHPRGTSGNTIYF
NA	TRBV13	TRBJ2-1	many	TGTGCCAGCAGCTTCTCTTACAATGAGCAGTTCTTC	CASSFSYNEQFF
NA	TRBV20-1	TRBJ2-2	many	TGCAGTGCTCGGACAGGGGAGCGGGAGATCGGGGAGCTGTTTTTT	CSARTGEREIGELFF
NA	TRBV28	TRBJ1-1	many	TGTGCCAGCAGGTCCAGTGGTGTTACTTTCTTT	CASRSSGVTFF
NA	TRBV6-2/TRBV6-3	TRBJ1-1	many	TGTGCCAGCAGATTTTTCCGGGACGGGAACACTGAAGCTTTCTTT	CASRFFRDGNTEAFF
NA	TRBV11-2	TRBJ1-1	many	TGTGCCAGCAGCCCTCAGGGTGAAACTGAAGCTTTCTTT	CASSPQGETEAFF
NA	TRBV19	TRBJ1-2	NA	TGTGCCAGTAGTATGGGGGTGAGCTATGGCTACACCTTC	CASSMGVSYGYTF
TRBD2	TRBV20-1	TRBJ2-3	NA	TGCAGTGCTACTAGCGGGAGAACAGATACGCAGTATTTT	CSATSGRTDTQYF
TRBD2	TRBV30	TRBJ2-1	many	TGTGCCTGGAGTGGGGTAGCGGGGGGGTCCTACAATGAGCAGTTCTTC	CAWSGVAGGSYNEQFF
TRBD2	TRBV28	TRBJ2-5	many	TGTGCCAGCAGTTTAGCGGGGGGAAGGGAGACCCAGTACTTC	CASSLAGGRETQYF